This is a list of T cell receptor beta chains from one sample in a study of blood T cells in healthy people across ages. TCRdb passed the 5' RACE reads through MiXCR, listing each CDR3 protein once. The table shows about 780,000 distinct CDR3 sequences, with around a quarter occurring only once. These data also featured in a second study, about T cells of mothers and their children.

The material sequenced was blood. The receptors were sampled from a boy younger than 18 in good health. Both conserved end residues are part of each CDR3. The order of the fields is clone size, J gene, V gene, CDR3 protein. Expanded clones are given a class, and other clones once, few, many or no size at all.

size: few; J: TRBJ2-1; V: TRBV7-3; CDR3: CASSPDSGSYNEQFF
size: few; J: TRBJ2-5; V: TRBV5-1; CDR3: CASSLYPGETQYF
size: -; J: TRBJ2-7; V: TRBV19; CDR3: CASSLGTGPIYEQYF
size: few; J: TRBJ2-3; V: TRBV6-9; CDR3: CASSCNSGSTDTQYF
size: -; J: TRBJ2-3; V: TRBV5-1; CDR3: CASSPTHRDTQYF
size: -; J: TRBJ2-7; V: TRBV7-2; CDR3: CASSLGGGFEQYF
size: -; J: TRBJ2-5; V: TRBV28; CDR3: CASSLDSKETQYF
size: -; J: TRBJ2-4; V: TRBV10-3; CDR3: CAISDNAGAGGKNIQYF
size: -; J: TRBJ1-1; V: TRBV29-1; CDR3: CSVGGRGTEAFF
size: once; J: TRBJ1-1; V: TRBV7-2; CDR3: CASSRLPISGGAFF
size: many; J: TRBJ2-5; V: TRBV20-1; CDR3: CSAPGPAETQYF
size: -; J: TRBJ2-3; V: TRBV4-2; CDR3: CASSETGGGSTDTQYF
size: -; J: TRBJ2-7; V: TRBV6-2/TRBV6-3; CDR3: CASSWTLVGTYEQYF
size: few; J: TRBJ2-7; V: TRBV6-6; CDR3: CATDCGYEQYF
size: -; J: TRBJ2-1; V: TRBV12-3/TRBV12-4; CDR3: CARSLAGRDEQFF
size: -; J: TRBJ2-1; V: TRBV24-1; CDR3: CATSRRGGADEQFF
size: few; J: TRBJ1-2; V: TRBV20-1; CDR3: CSARGPGQGDYGYTF
size: few; J: TRBJ2-6; V: TRBV12-3/TRBV12-4; CDR3: CASSPHRASGANVLTF
size: few; J: TRBJ1-1; V: TRBV7-9; CDR3: CASSLETAEAFF
size: -; J: TRBJ2-4; V: TRBV6-6; CDR3: CASSYVAGGIKNIQYF
size: -; J: TRBJ1-2; V: TRBV12-3/TRBV12-4; CDR3: CASRFGDAYGYTF
size: -; J: TRBJ2-7; V: TRBV5-1; CDR3: CASSGAPSGGFYEQYF
size: -; J: TRBJ2-5; V: TRBV24-1; CDR3: CATSDSGTGRETQYF
size: -; J: TRBJ2-5; V: TRBV12-3/TRBV12-4; CDR3: CASSYGLKETQYF
size: few; J: TRBJ1-1; V: TRBV25-1; CDR3: CATYGGRLNTEAFF
size: few; J: TRBJ2-5; V: TRBV28; CDR3: CASSLPSTGMGQYF
size: -; J: TRBJ2-5; V: TRBV20-1; CDR3: CSARVAGAGETQYF